A single sample gave rise to the 20 T cell receptor beta chains below, sequenced in a study of cytomegalovirus exposure and HLA in healthy donors. This PCR relied on a set of 60 Vbeta primers and 13 Jbeta primers. Some clones are missing from TCRdb's copy, which holds only in-frame ones; the method was immunoSEQ multiplex PCR. The repertoire consists of about 120,000 clones, with 70% to 85% occurring once and the leading ten covering 11%. Specimen: PBMCs. The receptors here all came from a man aged 40-50 years in good health and CMV-seropositive.

V usage is TRBV27 and J usage is TRBJ2-1, with D possibly TRBD1 on 5 matching bases. The CDR3 runs to 12 residues. From germline, CDR1 is MNHEY and CDR2 SMNVEV (reference sequence). V lost 1 base and J lost 9, with 7 bases in between. For the CDR3, the DNA is TGTGCCAGCAGTTTATGGGGCGGTGAGCAGTTCTTC. This codes for CASSLWGGEQFF.

J is TRBJ1-1 and V is TRBV2; D is uncertain. CDR1 SNHLY and CDR2 FYNNEI come from the germline V gene. The V gene lost 6 bases and the J gene lost 3 bases, with 11 bases spanning the gap. This CDR3 has 13 residues. CDR3 nucleotide sequence: TGTGCCAGCAGCGAACAGATGTACACTGAAGCTTTCTTT. It specifies CASSEQMYTEAFF.

The genes are TRBV2 and TRBJ2-5; D unresolved. The CDR3 is made up of 13 amino acids. Germline V gene data show CDR1 as SNHLY and CDR2 as FYNNEI. The V and J ends lost 2 bases and 5 bases respectively, with 9 bases between them. The CDR3 reads CASSEFRRETQYF. In nucleotides, the CDR3 is TGTGCCAGCAGTGAATTTAGGCGGGAGACCCAGTACTTC.

This clone has just one count. The chain has TRBV18 and TRBJ2-1, with TRBD1 matching over 9 bases. Looked up from germline, CDR1 is KGHSH and CDR2 is LQKENI. The CDR3 totals 16 residues. J was trimmed by 7 bases and V by 2 bases; bases with no gene match: 9. The CDR3 DNA reads TGTGCCAGCTCACCAAGATTGGGACAGGGAGGGAATGAGCAGTTCTTC. Amino acids: CASSPRLGQGGNEQFF.

The chain has TRBV18 and TRBJ2-3, with TRBD2 identical over 7 bases. The germline V gene has CDR1 KGHSH and CDR2 LQKENI. The trim removed 2 bases at V and 4 bases at J, leaving 3 bases unmatched. The CDR3 sequence is 14 residues long. CDR3 protein: CASSPGLVPDTQYF. For the CDR3, the DNA is TGTGCCAGCTCACCAGGACTAGTTCCAGATACGCAGTATTTT.

The genes are TRBV28 and TRBJ1-5, with 8 nucleotides matching TRBD1. This CDR3 contains 14 residues. CDR1 MDHEN and CDR2 SYDVKM come from the germline V gene. The trim removed 3 bases at V and 4 bases at J, leaving 2 bases unmatched. In DNA form, the CDR3 reads TGTGCCAGCAGTTTTGGACAGGGAAATCAGCCCCAGCATTTT. It encodes CASSFGQGNQPQHF.

This clone was counted a few times. This chain links TRBV7-9 with TRBJ1-2; D is uncertain. The germline CDR1 and CDR2 sequences are SEHNR and FQNEAQ (reference sequence). CDR3 length: 12 amino acids. V dropped 1 base and J dropped 4 bases, with 4 bases sitting between them. CDR3 sequence: CASSLDIYGYTF. The CDR3 DNA reads TGTGCCAGCAGCTTAGACATCTATGGCTACACCTTC.

The chain is built from TRBV5-1 and TRBJ2-3, with TRBD1 matching 7 bases. V trimming: 2 bases; J trimming: 2 bases; junction bases outside the gene matches: 2. This CDR3 comprises 14 residues. Per the germline V gene, CDR1 is SGHRS and CDR2 is YFSETQ. The CDR3 DNA sequence: TGCGCCAGCAGCTTACAGGGGAACACAGATACGCAGTATTTT. This sequence encodes CASSLQGNTDTQYF.

V and J are TRBV4-3 and TRBJ2-2; tentatively, D is TRBD2 (5 bases). V shed 4 bases and J shed 1 base, with 16 bases lying between them. The CDR3 length is 17 residues. Germline lookup yields CDR1 LGHNA and CDR2 YSLEER. The CDR3 loop reads CASSPGGAEGNTGELFF. CDR3 sequence (DNA): TGCGCCAGCAGCCCCGGAGGAGCTGAGGGGAACACCGGGGAGCTGTTTTTT.

The CDR3 sequence: CASSEHRGPYEQYF. The CDR3 nucleotides read TGTGCCAGCAGTGAACACAGGGGCCCCTACGAGCAGTACTTC. The chain carries TRBV2 and TRBJ2-7; 7 bases align to TRBD1. Germline V CDR1 and CDR2: SNHLY, FYNNEI. The CDR3 consists of 14 residues. V shed 2 bases, J shed 2 bases, and the junction held 3 bases outside the gene matches.

The chain employs TRBV7-2 and TRBJ2-5, with D perhaps matching TRBD2 (7 bases). The germline V and J ends were trimmed by 4 bases and 2 bases, with 20 bases remaining between them. CDR3 length equals 17 residues. The germline gives CDR1 SGHTA, CDR2 FQGNSA. The CDR3 is CASSSAWGGPGQETQYF. The CDR3 DNA is TGTGCCAGCAGCTCCGCTTGGGGGGGGCCGGGACAAGAGACCCAGTACTTC.

The V and J genes are TRBV18 and TRBJ2-1, with 10 bases lining up with TRBD1. The CDR3 is 16 residues long. Trimming at V came to 5 bases and at J to 6 bases, leaving 10 bases not matched to a gene. CDR1 and CDR2 from the germline V gene are KGHSH and LQKENI. CDR3 DNA sequence: TGTGCCAGCTCAAATTCCGGGACAGGGGTTGTCAATGAGCAGTTCTTC. Its translation: CASSNSGTGVVNEQFF.

The chain couples TRBV7-2 to TRBJ2-5; 9 nucleotides line up with TRBD1. The CDR3 loop spans 19 amino acids. CDR1 is SGHTA, CDR2 FQGNSA, per germline. The J segment lost 1 base and the V segment lost 2 bases, leaving 14 bases of the junction unmatched. The CDR3 DNA sequence: TGTGCCAGCAGCTTAAGGGACAGGGCCCTAGGGCCTAGCCAAGAGACCCAGTACTTC. It specifies CASSLRDRALGPSQETQYF.

The chain employs TRBV11-3 and TRBJ2-1, with 9 bases fitting TRBD1. The germline gives CDR1 SGHNT, CDR2 YENEEA. The CDR3 loop spans 14 amino acids. The V gene end was trimmed by 4 bases and the J gene end by 5 bases; junction bases not matched to a gene: 3. This CDR3 reads CASSSRTGDNEQFF. As DNA, the CDR3 is TGTGCCAGCAGCTCCAGGACAGGGGACAATGAGCAGTTCTTC.

The CDR3 DNA sequence: TGTGCCAGCAGCTTATACACAGATACGCAGTATTTT. Translated: CASSLYTDTQYF. J is TRBJ2-3 and V is TRBV7-3; D unclear. The germline V and J ends were trimmed by 2 bases and 2 bases, with 2 bases remaining between them. The CDR3 runs to 12 residues. Germline V gene sequence: CDR1 SGHTA, CDR2 FQGTGA.

The chain links TRBV25-1 to TRBJ1-2; TRBD1 aligns across 7 bases. Germline V gives CDR1 MGHDK, CDR2 SYGVNS. The CDR3 length is 14 residues. The trim removed 2 bases at V and 6 bases at J, leaving 6 bases unmatched. CDR3 residues: CASSEHRGAHGYTF. CDR3 bases: TGTGCCAGCAGTGAACACAGGGGCGCGCATGGCTACACCTTC.

This chain connects TRBV28 to TRBJ2-7; D gene uncertain. The CDR3 is made up of 12 amino acids. The germline CDR1 and CDR2 sequences are MDHEN and SYDVKM. Deletions cut 4 bases from V and 6 bases from J, with 10 bases between. CDR3 amino acids: CASSSVYGEQYF. The CDR3 DNA is TGTGCCAGCAGTTCCGTGTACGGCGAGCAGTACTTC.

In DNA form, the CDR3 reads TGTGCCAGTGGACAACAGCCCCAGCATTTT. Translating it yields CASGQQPQHF. The V gene is TRBV19, the J gene TRBJ1-5; D might be TRBD1 (5 bases). Trimming left V 8 bases short and J 7 bases short, with 6 bases between. Per the germline V gene, CDR1 is LNHDA and CDR2 is SQIVND (reference sequence). The CDR3 contains 10 residues. Full variable domain (outside the CDR3, taken from reference TRBV19 and TRBJ1-5): DGGITQSPKYLFRKEGQNVTLSCEQNLNHDAMYWYRQDPGQGLRLIYYSQIVNDFQKGDIAEGYSVSREKKESFPLTVTSAQKNPTAFYLCASGQQPQHFGDGTRLSIL.

This chain uses TRBV15 with TRBJ2-5; TRBD1 might be the D (6 bases). Judging by the DNA end, TRBJ2-7 fits better; the J call may be wrong. The germline gives CDR1 LNHNV, CDR2 YYDKDF (reference sequence). This CDR3 region has 13 residues. The CDR3 nucleotides read TGTGCCACCAGCACGGGACAACTTTACGAGCAGTACTTC. It is translated as CATSTGQLYEQYF.

As for this clone: At one of its ends the junction is not consistent with the germline gene, which may arise from a read error. This rearrangement joins TRBV7-6 to TRBJ2-2; 8 nucleotides line up with TRBD1. CDR1 is SGHVS, CDR2 FNYEAQ, per germline. This CDR3 has 16 residues. CDR3 in DNA: TGTGCCAGCAGCTTAGGTCAGGGGGCGTACACCGGGGGGCTGTTTTTT. It is translated as CASSLGQGAYTGGLFF.